This T cell receptor beta chain stems from a study of CD8 T cells in ankylosing spondylitis (dated by TCRdb to about 2017). Regarding the study in general: T cell receptor beta repertoires were profiled in healthy donors and ankylosing spondylitis patients so that disease-linked TCR variants could be found. The whole study cohort included over 85 healthy donors and around 25 ankylosing spondylitis patients. Samples of peripheral blood were taken, and for ankylosing spondylitis patients, synovial fluid was collected as well. Overall study outcomes, separate from this receptor: The disease-linked clones were reported as significantly enriched in matched synovial fluid samples from ankylosing spondylitis patients. Blood from ankylosing spondylitis patients appeared to be characterized by a TCR beta motif made up of under ten highly homologous amino acid variants. Some TCR beta motif variants had previously been reported in synovial fluid and blood of reactive arthritis patients, which suggested common disease-initiation mechanisms. In peripheral blood, the disease-linked clones were found at relatively low frequencies and had a CD8+ phenotype.

The sample was run on an Illumina HiSeq 2500. TCR beta libraries were prepared by quantitative 5'-RACE with molecular barcodes. The paper's processing steps were these. A new computational method, built on a probabilistic model of VDJ rearrangement, was used to identify disease-linked TCR variants. TCRdb ran its own pipeline on the public reads, namely fastp trimming at Q25 and MiXCR clone calling, and kept in-frame beta chains. Here each entry gathers all rows of one CDR3 protein and keeps the most common genes and DNA. TCRdb, not the authors, supplied the V and J calls. The sample table shows roughly 450,000 distinct CDR3 sequences, and 26% are seen once. The ten biggest clones cover about 0.92% of the sample. After removal of 0 bases from V and 4 bases from J, the junction retains 7 bases not matched to a gene. The CDR3 holds 16 amino acids from the cysteine to the phenylalanine. CDR3 DNA is the only sequence kept; it has 48 bases, read in frame from the first base. The germline V gene specifies MNHEY as CDR1 and SVGAGI as CDR2.

Worth noting for this clonotype: The antigen this receptor binds is unknown. No clone much larger than this one lies a single base away; base qualities are absent.

The sequenced sample consisted of blood, either unsorted or a sorted T cell fraction (not recorded which). The source is a male donor with ankylosing spondylitis. The rearrangement combines TRBV6-5 with TRBJ2-3; 7 nucleotides in the junction match TRBD2. Read as DNA, the sequence is TGTGCCAGCAGTTACTCGGGGTATGGGGGGGCAGATACGCAGTATTTT. Protein translation: CASSYSGYGGADTQYF.